The 8 T cell receptor beta chains below come from one sample, sequenced in a study of spatial heterogeneity in lung cancer. Study results and caveats: Mutation counts in tumors were tracked by counts of expanded intratumoral alpha and beta TCRs.

No antigen has been identified for these receptors. MiXCR, run by TCRdb on the 5' RACE reads, gives a single entry per CDR3 protein. This repertoire shows 20,000 to 30,000 distinct CDR3 sequences, roughly 9% found once; its top ten account for roughly 7.4%. Indicated time point: sample taken at primary tumor resection. The specimen was lung tumor tissue, collected at surgery. The receptors here all came from a male donor with early-stage non-small cell lung cancer.

This clonotype was seen many times. This sequence joins TRBV29-1 and TRBJ2-7; possible D gene TRBD1, 6 bases. Germline loops: CDR1 SQVTM, CDR2 ANQGSEA. The V and J ends lost 7 bases and 3 bases respectively, with 16 bases between them. CDR3 length: 13 residues. The CDR3 sequence: CSARQGPLYEQYF. CDR3 nucleotide sequence: TGCAGCGCCCGGCAGGGGCCCCTCTACGAGCAGTACTTC.

This clonotype was detected a few times. Here the CDR3 DNA reads TGTGCCAGCAGCTTAGGGCAGCCTGGACCCGGGGAGCTGTTTTTT. It encodes CASSLGQPGPGELFF. The chain links TRBV7-2 to TRBJ2-2; no firm D call. V was shortened by 1 base and J by 6 bases, with 12 bases between the two germline ends. CDR1 is SGHTA and CDR2 is FQGNSA in the germline V gene. The CDR3 has 15 amino acids.

This clonotype occurred a few times. The rearrangement joins TRBV7-8 to TRBJ1-5, with D possibly matching TRBD1 (5 bases). Germline CDR1 reads SGHVS; CDR2 reads FQNEAQ. Trimming took 3 bases from V and 3 from J, leaving 15 bases between them. The length of the CDR3 is 16 residues. CDR3 region: CASSLRNRLDNQPQHF. The CDR3 DNA sequence: TGTGCCAGCAGCTTGAGGAACAGGCTGGACAATCAGCCCCAGCATTTT.

This clonotype was detected many times. The chain carries TRBV2 and TRBJ2-7; TRBD2 matches at 11 bases. In germline, CDR1 is SNHLY, CDR2 FYNNEI. The V and J ends lost 6 bases and 0 bases, in that order; junction bases with no gene match: 22. This CDR3 contains 21 residues. Here the CDR3 DNA reads TGTGCCAGCAGGGGGGGGAGACGGACTAGCGGGTCACCCGTATACTCCTACGAGCAGTACTTC. Residues: CASRGGRRTSGSPVYSYEQYF.

There are many counts of this clonotype. The chain is built from TRBV9 and TRBJ2-3; perhaps TRBD2 as D (6 bases). Trimming pared 3 bases from V and 5 bases from J, leaving 10 bases between. Per the germline V gene, CDR1 is SGDLS and CDR2 is YYNGEE. The CDR3 spans 13 residues. CDR3 sequence (DNA): TGTGCCAGCAGCGGGAGGGCCGAAGATACGCAGTATTTT. Translating it yields CASSGRAEDTQYF.

The table lists this clonotype with many counts. The genes are TRBV20-1 and TRBJ2-5; 12 positions match TRBD1. The junction had 13 bases not matched to a gene; V was cut back by 6 bases and J by 5 bases. The CDR3 loop spans 16 amino acids. In germline, CDR1 is DFQATT, CDR2 SNEGSKA (reference sequence). This CDR3 reads CSAPGTGGDLKETQYF. The CDR3 DNA reads TGCAGTGCACCCGGGACAGGGGGCGATTTAAAGGAGACCCAGTACTTC.

About this clonotype: A read error may be the cause here, since a much bigger clone is one base away. The chain carries TRBV20-1 and TRBJ1-3; 8 bases map to TRBD1. CDR3 length: 15 amino acids. Germline V CDR1 and CDR2: DFQATT, SNEGSKA (reference sequence). CDR3 region: CSAMGQASSGTTIYF. CDR3 DNA: TGCAGTGCTATGGGACAGGCCAGCTCTGGAACCACCATATATTTT.

Details on this clonotype: The conserved closing phenylalanine or tryptophan is absent in this CDR3, likely reflecting a read error. The genes are TRBV6-5 and TRBJ2-7; the D gene is possibly TRBD2 (6 bases). This CDR3 contains 13 residues. V was trimmed by 2 bases and J by 6 bases, leaving 11 bases between them. The germline gives CDR1 MNHEY, CDR2 SVGAGI. CDR3 sequence (DNA): TGTGCCAGCAGTTACGGGACTCCCGGCGAGCAGTACTCC. Its translation: CASSYGTPGEQYS.